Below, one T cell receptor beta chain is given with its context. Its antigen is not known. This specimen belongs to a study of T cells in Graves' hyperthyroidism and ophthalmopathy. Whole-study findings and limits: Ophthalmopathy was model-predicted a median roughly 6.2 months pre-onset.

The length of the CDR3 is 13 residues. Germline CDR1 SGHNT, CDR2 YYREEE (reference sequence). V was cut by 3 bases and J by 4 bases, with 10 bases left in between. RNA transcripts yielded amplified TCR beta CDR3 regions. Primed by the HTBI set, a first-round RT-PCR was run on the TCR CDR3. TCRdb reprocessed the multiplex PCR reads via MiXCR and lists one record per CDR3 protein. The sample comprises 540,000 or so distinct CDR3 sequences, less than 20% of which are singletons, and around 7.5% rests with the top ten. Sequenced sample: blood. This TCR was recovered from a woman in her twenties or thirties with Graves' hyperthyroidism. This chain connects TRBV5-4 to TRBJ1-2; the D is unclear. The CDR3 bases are TGTGCCAGCAGCTCTCAGGCATCCTATGGCTACACCTTC. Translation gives CASSSQASYGYTF.